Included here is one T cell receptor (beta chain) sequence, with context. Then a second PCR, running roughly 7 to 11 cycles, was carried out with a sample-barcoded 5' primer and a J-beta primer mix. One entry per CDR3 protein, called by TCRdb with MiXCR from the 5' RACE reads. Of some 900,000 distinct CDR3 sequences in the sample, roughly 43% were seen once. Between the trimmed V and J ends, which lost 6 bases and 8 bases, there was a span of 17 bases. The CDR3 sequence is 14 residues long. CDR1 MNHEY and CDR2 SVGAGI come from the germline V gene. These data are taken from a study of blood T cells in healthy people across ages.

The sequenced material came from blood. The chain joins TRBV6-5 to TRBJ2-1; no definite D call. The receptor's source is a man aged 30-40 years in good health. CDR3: CASSSFAAWDEQFF. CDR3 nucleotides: TGTGCCAGCAGCTCCTTCGCGGCCTGGGATGAGCAGTTCTTC.